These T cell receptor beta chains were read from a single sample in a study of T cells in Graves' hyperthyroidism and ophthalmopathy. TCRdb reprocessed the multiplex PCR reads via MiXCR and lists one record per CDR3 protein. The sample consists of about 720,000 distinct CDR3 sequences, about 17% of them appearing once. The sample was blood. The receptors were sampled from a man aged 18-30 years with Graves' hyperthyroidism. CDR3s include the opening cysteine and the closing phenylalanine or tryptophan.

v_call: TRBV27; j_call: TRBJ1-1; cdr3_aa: CASSFRGRGSTEAFF
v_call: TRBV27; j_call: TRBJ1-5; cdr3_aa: CASSQFPGNQPQHF
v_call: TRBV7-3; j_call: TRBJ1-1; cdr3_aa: CASSFRDPNTEAFF
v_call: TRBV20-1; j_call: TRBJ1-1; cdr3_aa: CSASRTRLGRNTEAFF
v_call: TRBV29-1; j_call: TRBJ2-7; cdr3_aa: CSVEDPGQGALSPEQYF
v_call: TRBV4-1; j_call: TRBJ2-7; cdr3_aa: CASSRDRDTHSYEQYF
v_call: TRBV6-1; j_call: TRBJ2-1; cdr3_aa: CASKRLAAYNEQFF
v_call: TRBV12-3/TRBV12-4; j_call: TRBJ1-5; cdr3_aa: CASSLALRQPQHF
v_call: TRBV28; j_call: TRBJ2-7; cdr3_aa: CASSFLAGGNEQYF
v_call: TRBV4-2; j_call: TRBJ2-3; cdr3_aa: CASSQQGSRGTDTQYF
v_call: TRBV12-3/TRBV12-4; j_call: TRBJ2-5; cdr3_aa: CASRHLSDQETQYF
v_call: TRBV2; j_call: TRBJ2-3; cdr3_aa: CASSNPGGLATDTQYF
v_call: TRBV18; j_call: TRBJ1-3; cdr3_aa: CASSPDRGRTIYF
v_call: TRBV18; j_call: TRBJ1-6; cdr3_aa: CASSPPPWQGSSPLHF
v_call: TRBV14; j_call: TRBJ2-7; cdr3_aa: CASSQRGVAGGRSYEQYF
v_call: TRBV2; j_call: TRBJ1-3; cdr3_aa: CASREPGANGNTIYF
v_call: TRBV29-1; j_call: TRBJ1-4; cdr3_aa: CSVEVAGEDEKLFF
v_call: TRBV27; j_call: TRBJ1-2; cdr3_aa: CASSPNRVVYGYTF